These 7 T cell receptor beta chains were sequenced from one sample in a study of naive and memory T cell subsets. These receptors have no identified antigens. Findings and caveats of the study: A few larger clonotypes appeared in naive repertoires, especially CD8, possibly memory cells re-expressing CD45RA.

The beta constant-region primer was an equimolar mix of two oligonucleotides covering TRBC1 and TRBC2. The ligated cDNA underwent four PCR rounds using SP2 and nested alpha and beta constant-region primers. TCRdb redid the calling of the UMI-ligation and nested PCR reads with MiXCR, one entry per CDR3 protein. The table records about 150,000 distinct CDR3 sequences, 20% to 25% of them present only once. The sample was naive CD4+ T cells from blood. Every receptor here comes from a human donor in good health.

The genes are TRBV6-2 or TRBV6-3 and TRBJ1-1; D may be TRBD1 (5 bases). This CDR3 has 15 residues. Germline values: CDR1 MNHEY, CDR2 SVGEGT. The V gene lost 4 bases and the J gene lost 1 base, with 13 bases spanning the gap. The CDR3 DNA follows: TGTGCCAGCAGTTTTCTTGCCAGGGCGAACACTGAAGCTTTCTTT. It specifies CASSFLARANTEAFF.

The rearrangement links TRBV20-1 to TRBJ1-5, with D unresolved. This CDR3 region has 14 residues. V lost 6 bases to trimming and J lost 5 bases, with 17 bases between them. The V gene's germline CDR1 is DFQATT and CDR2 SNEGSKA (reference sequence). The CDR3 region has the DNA TGCAGTGCCAAGGTTTGGGCGGTTGATCAGCCCCAGCATTTT. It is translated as CSAKVWAVDQPQHF.

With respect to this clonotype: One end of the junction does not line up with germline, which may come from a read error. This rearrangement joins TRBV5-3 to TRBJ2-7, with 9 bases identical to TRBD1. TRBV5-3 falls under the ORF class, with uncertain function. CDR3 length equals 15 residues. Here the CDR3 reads CARSLGQGNSYEQYF. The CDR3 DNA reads TGTGCCAGAAGTTTGGGACAGGGTAACTCCTACGAGCAGTACTTC.

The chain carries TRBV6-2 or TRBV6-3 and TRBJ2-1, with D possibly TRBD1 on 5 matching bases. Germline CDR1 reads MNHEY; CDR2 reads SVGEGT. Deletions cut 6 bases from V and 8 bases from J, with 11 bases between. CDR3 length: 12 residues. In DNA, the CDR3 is TGTGCCAGCAGAACACAGGTAGATGAGCAGTTCTTC. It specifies CASRTQVDEQFF.

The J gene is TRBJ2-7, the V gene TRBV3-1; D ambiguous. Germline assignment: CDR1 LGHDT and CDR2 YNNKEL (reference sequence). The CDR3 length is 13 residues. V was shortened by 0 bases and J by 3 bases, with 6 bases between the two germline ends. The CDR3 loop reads CASSQDQFYEQYF. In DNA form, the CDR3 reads TGTGCCAGCAGCCAAGACCAGTTCTACGAGCAGTACTTC.

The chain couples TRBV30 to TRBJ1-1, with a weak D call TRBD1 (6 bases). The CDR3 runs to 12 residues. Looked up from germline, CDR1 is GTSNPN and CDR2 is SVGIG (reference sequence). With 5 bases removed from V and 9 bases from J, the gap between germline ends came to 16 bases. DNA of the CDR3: TGTGCCTGGGGGGGACAAACAGGGAAAGCTTTCTTT. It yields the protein CAWGGQTGKAFF.

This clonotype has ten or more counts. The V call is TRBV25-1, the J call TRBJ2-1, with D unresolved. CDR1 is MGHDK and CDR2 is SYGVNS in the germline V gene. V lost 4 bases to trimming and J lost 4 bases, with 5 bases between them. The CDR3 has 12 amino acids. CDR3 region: CASSGQYNEQFF. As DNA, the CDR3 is TGTGCCAGCAGTGGCCAGTACAATGAGCAGTTCTTC.